This T cell receptor beta chain is drawn from a study of T-cell reconstitution after alpha-beta-depleted transplantation in children. The authors prepared the TCRbeta library with unique molecular identifiers. TCRdb ran MiXCR on the PCR reads and lists one entry per CDR3 protein. The table lists 600,000 to 700,000 distinct CDR3 sequences, approximately 16% of them singletons. This CDR3 has 16 residues. CDR1 is SGHNT, CDR2 YYREEE, per germline (reference sequence). Trimming removed 2 bases from V and 0 bases from J; junction bases left unmatched: 5. Many counts were recorded for this clonotype. This chain joins TRBV5-4 and TRBJ2-3, with 8 bases matching TRBD2. The receptor's source is a human donor who donated a stem cell graft to a child with acute myeloid leukemia. The source was PBMCs from the stem cell graft donor, collected from the stem cell graft. CDR3 region: CASSFGGGTSTDTQYF. For the CDR3, the DNA is TGTGCCAGCAGCTTCGGCGGGGGGACTAGCACAGATACGCAGTATTTT.